The 15 T cell receptor beta chains below come from one sample, sequenced in a study of T cell repertoires in ileal Crohn's disease. TCRdb's copy holds only in-frame clones and misses some; the assay was immunoSEQ multiplex PCR. Of approximately 5,000 clones in the sample, roughly 80% were seen once. As for time point: neoterminal ileum biopsy at postoperative endoscopy, about 6 months after surgery. Material for sequencing was ileal tissue. All receptors come from an adult with Crohn's disease.

The rearrangement uses TRBV15 and TRBJ1-4, with D uncertain. Germline V gene data show CDR1 as LNHNV and CDR2 as YYDKDF (reference sequence). CDR3 length: 14 amino acids. V was cut by 5 bases and J by 7 bases, with 14 bases left in between. CDR3 in amino acids: CATSYGGRAEKLFF. CDR3 DNA: TGTGCCACCAGCTATGGCGGACGTGCTGAAAAACTGTTTTTT. Full variable domain (remainder filled in from reference TRBV15 and TRBJ1-4): DAMVIQNPRYQVTQFGKPVTLSCSQTLNHNVMYWYQQKSSQAPKLLFHYYDKDFNNEADTPDNFQSRRPNTSFCFLDIRSPGLGDTAMYLCATSYGGRAEKLFFGSGTQLSVL.

The V and J genes are TRBV5-1 and TRBJ2-1; TRBD2 aligns across 10 bases. The CDR3 loop spans 16 amino acids. V was pared by 7 bases and J by 2 bases, with 9 bases of the junction left unmatched. CDR1 and CDR2 (germline): SGHRS, YFSETQ. The CDR3 region is CASARTSGSPYNEQFF. The CDR3 DNA is TGCGCCAGCGCCCGGACTAGCGGATCCCCCTACAATGAGCAGTTCTTC.

This sequence joins TRBV18 and TRBJ1-1; D gene unclear. Germline CDR1 reads KGHSH; CDR2 reads LQKENI. CDR3 length: 18 residues. Trimming pared 0 bases from V and 1 base from J, leaving 18 bases between. DNA for the CDR3: TGTGCCAGCTCACCACCGATCTGGGTTCGGGCGGGGAACACTGAAGCTTTCTTT. Translated: CASSPPIWVRAGNTEAFF.

CDR3 protein: CASRPAGLDYNEQFF. CDR3 DNA: TGTGCCAGCAGACCTGCTGGACTAGACTACAATGAGCAGTTCTTC. This rearrangement joins TRBV9 to TRBJ2-1, with TRBD2 matching over 7 bases. Germline assignment: CDR1 SGDLS and CDR2 YYNGEE. The CDR3 length is 15 residues. Losses at the gene ends were 5 bases for V and 3 bases for J; bases not matched to a gene: 8. Drawing the rest from reference TRBV9 and TRBJ2-1, the complete variable domain is DSGVTQTPKHLITATGQRVTLRCSPRSGDLSVYWYQQSLDQGLQFLIQYYNGEERAKGNILERFSAQQFPDLHSELNLSSLELGDSALYFCASRPAGLDYNEQFFGPGTRLTVL.

The J gene is TRBJ2-7, the V gene TRBV5-1, with a tentative D call TRBD2 (6 bases). Trimming took off 4 bases at V and 3 bases at J, with 8 bases between the two ends. This CDR3 has 12 residues. Germline V gene data show CDR1 as SGHRS and CDR2 as YFSETQ. DNA for the CDR3: TGCGCCAGCAGCACCGGGGGCTACGAGCAGTACTTC. This sequence encodes CASSTGGYEQYF.

V and J are TRBV9 and TRBJ2-1; 14 nucleotides agree with TRBD2. Trimming took 4 bases from V and 8 from J; bases not matched to a gene: 8. From germline, CDR1 is SGDLS and CDR2 YYNGEE. The CDR3 has 16 residues. The CDR3 loop is CASSPIGTSGRYEQFF. CDR3 sequence (DNA): TGTGCCAGCAGCCCGATAGGGACTAGCGGGAGATATGAGCAGTTCTTC. The full variable domain, in which reference TRBV9 and TRBJ2-1 provide the parts outside the CDR3, is DSGVTQTPKHLITATGQRVTLRCSPRSGDLSVYWYQQSLDQGLQFLIQYYNGEERAKGNILERFSAQQFPDLHSELNLSSLELGDSALYFCASSPIGTSGRYEQFFGPGTRLTVL.

The J gene is TRBJ2-1, the V gene TRBV4-1; D not certain. The germline V gene has CDR1 MGHRA and CDR2 YSYEKL. CDR3 length: 12 residues. V lost 3 bases to trimming and J lost 3 bases, with 3 bases between them. CDR3 DNA: TGCGCCAGCAGCCACCTCTACAATGAGCAGTTCTTC. Translation: CASSHLYNEQFF.

The chain uses TRBV7-3 and TRBJ2-2; no clear D. The V gene lost 0 bases and the J gene lost 5 bases, with 7 bases spanning the gap. The V gene's germline CDR1 is SGHTA and CDR2 FQGTGA. This CDR3 is built from 14 residues. The CDR3 DNA reads TGTGCCAGCAGCTTAACCCCCCAAACCGGGGAGCTGTTTTTT. Its protein is CASSLTPQTGELFF.

This chain joins TRBV5-6 and TRBJ1-2, with D unclear. V was shortened by 1 base and J by 4 bases, with 5 bases between the two germline ends. The V gene's germline CDR1 is SGHDT and CDR2 YYEEEE. This CDR3 is 12 amino acids long. CDR3 DNA sequence: TGTGCCAGCAGCTTGTCCTCCTATGGCTACACCTTC. Its translation: CASSLSSYGYTF.

A single count supports this clone. This chain links TRBV29-1 with TRBJ1-1; D is possibly TRBD1 (5 bases). Germline V gene data show CDR1 as SQVTM and CDR2 as ANQGSEA. The V end was cut by 6 bases, the J end by 5 bases, with 19 bases between. This CDR3 has 14 residues. CDR3: CSVRPAGPRTEAFF. In DNA form, the CDR3 reads TGCAGCGTCCGTCCCGCGGGGCCTCGGACTGAAGCTTTCTTT.

The chain employs TRBV27 and TRBJ2-5, with 7 bases that match TRBD1. CDR3 length: 15 residues. Trimming at V came to 6 bases and at J to 2 bases, leaving 9 bases not matched to a gene. Germline values: CDR1 MNHEY, CDR2 SMNVEV (reference sequence). The CDR3 loop is CASRTWDSAQETQYF. The DNA of the CDR3 is TGTGCCAGCAGAACCTGGGACAGCGCGCAAGAGACCCAGTACTTC.

This rearrangement joins TRBV7-3 to TRBJ2-1, with TRBD2 matching 10 bases. With V trimmed by 5 bases and J by 7 bases, 8 bases remained unmatched. Germline V gene lookup returns CDR1 SGHTA and CDR2 FQGTGA. The CDR3 extends over 15 amino acids. In DNA, the CDR3 is TGTGCCAGCAGCGCCACTAGCGGGGTATATAATGAGCAGTTCTTC. Translated, it gives CASSATSGVYNEQFF.

The CDR3 coding sequence is TGTGCCAGCGCGGAGAGACAGGCTTCCTTCTATGGCTACACCTTC. Residues: CASAERQASFYGYTF. The chain uses TRBV2 and TRBJ1-2, with TRBD1 as a possible D gene (6 bases). The CDR3 runs to 15 residues. Germline CDR1 reads SNHLY; CDR2 reads FYNNEI. V lost 8 bases to trimming and J lost 4 bases, with 20 bases between them.

This clone was detected once. The rearrangement joins TRBV7-3 to TRBJ2-1; tentative D call: TRBD1 (6 bases). This CDR3 is 15 amino acids long. The germline V and J ends were trimmed by 5 bases and 12 bases, with 23 bases remaining between them. Germline assignment: CDR1 SGHTA and CDR2 FQGTGA. CDR3 residues: CASSGNRESAYAQFF. The CDR3 DNA sequence: TGTGCCAGCAGCGGCAACAGGGAGAGCGCTTATGCGCAGTTCTTC. Filled out from reference TRBV7-3 and TRBJ2-1, the complete variable domain reads GAGVSQTPSNKVTEKGKYVELRCDPISGHTALYWYRQSLGQGPEFLIYFQGTGAADDSGLPNDRFFAVRPEGSVSTLKIQRTERGDSAVYLCASSGNRESAYAQFFGPGTRLTVL.

This chain links TRBV7-3 with TRBJ2-7; TRBD2 might be the D (6 bases). Germline loops: CDR1 SGHTA, CDR2 FQGTGA. This CDR3 has 18 amino acids. V lost 0 bases and J 1 base, leaving 19 bases between the germline ends. The chain's CDR3 is CASSLTGVGTSRSYEQYF. In nucleotides, the CDR3 is TGTGCCAGCAGCTTAACGGGGGTCGGCACTAGCAGGTCCTACGAGCAGTACTTC.